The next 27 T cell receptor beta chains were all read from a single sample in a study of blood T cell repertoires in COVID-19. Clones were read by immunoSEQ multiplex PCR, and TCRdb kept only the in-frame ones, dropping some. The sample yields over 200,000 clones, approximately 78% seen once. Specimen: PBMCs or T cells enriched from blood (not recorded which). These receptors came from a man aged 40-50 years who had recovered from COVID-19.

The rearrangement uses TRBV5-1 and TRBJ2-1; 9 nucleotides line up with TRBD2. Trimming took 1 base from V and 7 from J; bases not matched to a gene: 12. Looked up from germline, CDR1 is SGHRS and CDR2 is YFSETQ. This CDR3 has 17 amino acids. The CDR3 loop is CASSLIAAGGPGNEQFF. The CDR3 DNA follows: TGCGCCAGCAGCTTGATCGCGGCGGGGGGGCCGGGGAATGAGCAGTTCTTC.

The CDR3 DNA follows: TGTGCCAGCAGCGGCGACAGGGTTTATGGCTACACCTTC. It yields the protein CASSGDRVYGYTF. J is TRBJ1-2 and V is TRBV6-5, with 7 nucleotides matching TRBD1. Trimming took 6 bases from V and 5 from J; bases not matched to a gene: 6. Germline V CDR1 and CDR2: MNHEY, SVGAGI. The CDR3 covers 13 residues.

The CDR3, as DNA: TGTGCCAGCAGCTCGGGGACTAGCGTTCAAGAGACCCAGTACTTC. It specifies CASSSGTSVQETQYF. V and J are TRBV5-5 and TRBJ2-5; 10 bases line up with TRBD2. CDR1 SGHKS and CDR2 YYEKEE come from the germline V gene (reference sequence). The CDR3 sequence is 15 residues long. J lost 2 bases, V lost 3 bases, and 4 bases had no gene match.

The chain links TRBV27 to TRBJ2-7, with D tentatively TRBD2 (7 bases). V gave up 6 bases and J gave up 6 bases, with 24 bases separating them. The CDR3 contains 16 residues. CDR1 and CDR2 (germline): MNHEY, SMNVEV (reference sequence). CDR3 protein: CASSLMGGGASTEQYF. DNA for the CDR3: TGTGCCAGCAGCTTGATGGGGGGGGGCGCCTCTACCGAGCAGTACTTC.

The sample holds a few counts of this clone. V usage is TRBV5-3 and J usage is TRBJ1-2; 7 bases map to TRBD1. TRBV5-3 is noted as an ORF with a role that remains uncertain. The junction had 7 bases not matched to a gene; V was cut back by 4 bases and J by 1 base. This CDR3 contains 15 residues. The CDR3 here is CARSPSDRVNYGYTF. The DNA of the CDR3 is TGTGCCAGAAGCCCATCAGACAGGGTTAACTATGGCTACACCTTC.

As DNA, the CDR3 is TGTGCCGGACAAGGTGATGGCCTAAACACCGGGGAGCTGTTTTTT. Its protein product is CAGQGDGLNTGELFF. The genes are TRBV19 and TRBJ2-2, with a tentative D call TRBD1 (5 bases). The CDR3 has 15 residues. CDR1 is LNHDA, CDR2 SQIVND, per germline (reference sequence). The V end was cut by 11 bases, the J end by 2 bases, with 18 bases between.

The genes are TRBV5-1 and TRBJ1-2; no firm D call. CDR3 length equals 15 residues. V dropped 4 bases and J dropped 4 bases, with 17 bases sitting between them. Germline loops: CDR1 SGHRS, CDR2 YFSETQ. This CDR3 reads CASSPEGQRLYGYTF. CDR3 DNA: TGCGCCAGCAGCCCGGAGGGTCAAAGACTCTATGGCTACACCTTC.

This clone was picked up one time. Here the CDR3 reads CASSALRGPQQYQETQYF. The CDR3 nucleotides read TGTGCCAGCAGTGCCCTCAGGGGACCACAGCAATACCAAGAGACCCAGTACTTC. The chain has TRBV25-1 and TRBJ2-5; a possible D gene is TRBD1 (6 bases). V lost 4 bases, J lost 0 bases, and 21 bases lay in between. Germline CDR1 is MGHDK and CDR2 is SYGVNS. This CDR3 has 18 amino acids.

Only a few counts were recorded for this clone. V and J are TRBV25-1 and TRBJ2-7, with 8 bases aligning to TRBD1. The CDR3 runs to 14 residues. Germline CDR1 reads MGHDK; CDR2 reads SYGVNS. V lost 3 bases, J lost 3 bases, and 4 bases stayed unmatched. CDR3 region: CASSETGDNYEQYF. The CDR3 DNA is TGTGCCAGCAGTGAGACAGGGGACAACTACGAGCAGTACTTC.

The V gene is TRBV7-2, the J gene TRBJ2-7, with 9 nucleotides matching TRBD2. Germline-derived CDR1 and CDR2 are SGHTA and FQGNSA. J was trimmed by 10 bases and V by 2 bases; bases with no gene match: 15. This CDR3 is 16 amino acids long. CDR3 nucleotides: TGTGCCAGCAGCTTACTGACTAGCGGATCTTCAAACCTTCAGTACTTC. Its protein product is CASSLLTSGSSNLQYF.

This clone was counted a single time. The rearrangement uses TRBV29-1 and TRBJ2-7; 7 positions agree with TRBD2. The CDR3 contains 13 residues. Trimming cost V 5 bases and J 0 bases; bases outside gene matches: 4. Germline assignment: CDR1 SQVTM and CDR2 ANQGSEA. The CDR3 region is CSVKGTTSYEQYF. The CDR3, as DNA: TGCAGCGTTAAGGGGACTACCTCCTACGAGCAGTACTTC.

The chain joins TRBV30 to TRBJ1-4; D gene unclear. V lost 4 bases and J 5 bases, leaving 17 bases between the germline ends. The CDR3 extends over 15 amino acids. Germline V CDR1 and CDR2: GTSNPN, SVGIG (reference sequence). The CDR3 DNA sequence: TGTGCCTGGAAGCCCCTCGGTCCTATCAATGAAAAACTGTTTTTT. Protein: CAWKPLGPINEKLFF. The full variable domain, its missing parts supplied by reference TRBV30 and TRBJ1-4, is SQTIHQWPATLVQPVGSPLSLECTVEGTSNPNLYWYRQAAGRGLQLLFYSVGIGQISSEVPQNLSASRPQDRQFILSSKKLLLSDSGFYLCAWKPLGPINEKLFFGSGTQLSVL.

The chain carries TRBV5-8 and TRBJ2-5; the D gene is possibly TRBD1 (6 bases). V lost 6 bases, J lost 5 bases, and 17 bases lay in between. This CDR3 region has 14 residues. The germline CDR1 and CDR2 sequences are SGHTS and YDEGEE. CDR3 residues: CASTRTDFGETQYF. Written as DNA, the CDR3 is TGTGCCAGCACCCGGACAGATTTTGGGGAGACCCAGTACTTC.

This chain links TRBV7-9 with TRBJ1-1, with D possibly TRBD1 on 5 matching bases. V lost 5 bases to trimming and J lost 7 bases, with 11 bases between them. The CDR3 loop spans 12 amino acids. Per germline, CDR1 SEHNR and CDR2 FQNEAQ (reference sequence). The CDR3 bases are TGTGCCAGCAGCCAATCAGGGAATGAAGCTTTCTTT. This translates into CASSQSGNEAFF.

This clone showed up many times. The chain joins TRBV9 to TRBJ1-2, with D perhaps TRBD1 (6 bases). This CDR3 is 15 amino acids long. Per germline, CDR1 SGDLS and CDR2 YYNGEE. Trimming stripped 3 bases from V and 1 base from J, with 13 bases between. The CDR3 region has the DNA TGTGCCAGCAGCGCGCTTGACAGGCTTAACTATGGCTACACCTTC. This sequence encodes CASSALDRLNYGYTF.

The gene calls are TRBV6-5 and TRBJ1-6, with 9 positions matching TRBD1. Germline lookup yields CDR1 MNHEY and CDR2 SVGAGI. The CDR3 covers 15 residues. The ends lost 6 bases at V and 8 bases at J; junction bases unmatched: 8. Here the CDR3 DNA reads TGTGCCAGCAGAAAGGACAGGGGAGACGATTCACCCCTCCACTTT. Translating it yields CASRKDRGDDSPLHF.

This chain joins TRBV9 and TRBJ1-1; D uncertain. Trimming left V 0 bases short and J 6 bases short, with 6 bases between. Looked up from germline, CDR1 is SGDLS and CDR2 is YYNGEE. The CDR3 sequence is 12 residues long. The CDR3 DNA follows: TGTGCCAGCAGCGTAGGAGCCTCTGAAGCTTTCTTT. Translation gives CASSVGASEAFF.

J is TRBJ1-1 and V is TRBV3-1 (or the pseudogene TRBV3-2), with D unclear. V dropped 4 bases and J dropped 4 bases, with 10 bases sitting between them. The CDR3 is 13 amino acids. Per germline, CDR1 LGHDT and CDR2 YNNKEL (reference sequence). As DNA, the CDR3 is TGTGCCAGCAGCCTACCGGGTGGCACTGAAGCTTTCTTT. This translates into CASSLPGGTEAFF.

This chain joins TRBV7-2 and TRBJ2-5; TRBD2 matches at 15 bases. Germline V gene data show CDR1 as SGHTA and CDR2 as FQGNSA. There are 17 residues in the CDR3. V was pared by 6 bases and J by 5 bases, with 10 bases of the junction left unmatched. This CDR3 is CASSRRTSGGAGETQYF. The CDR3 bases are TGTGCCAGCAGTCGTCGGACTAGCGGGGGGGCCGGGGAGACCCAGTACTTC. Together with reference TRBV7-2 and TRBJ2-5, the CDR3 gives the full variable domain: GAGVSQSPSNKVTEKGKDVELRCDPISGHTALYWYRQSLGQGLEFLIYFQGNSAPDKSGLPSDRFSAERTGGSVSTLTIQRTQQEDSAVYLCASSRRTSGGAGETQYFGPGTRLLVL.

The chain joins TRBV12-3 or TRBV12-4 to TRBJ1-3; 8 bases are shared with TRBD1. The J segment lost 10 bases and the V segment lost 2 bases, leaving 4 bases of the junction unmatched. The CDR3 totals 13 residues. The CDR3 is CASSLFQGATIYF. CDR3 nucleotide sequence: TGTGCCAGCAGTTTATTCCAGGGGGCTACCATATATTTT.

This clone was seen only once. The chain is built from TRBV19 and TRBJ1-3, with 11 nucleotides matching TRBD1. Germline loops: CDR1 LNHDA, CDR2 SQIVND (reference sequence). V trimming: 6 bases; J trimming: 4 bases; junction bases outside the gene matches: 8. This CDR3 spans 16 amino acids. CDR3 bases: TGTGCCAGTAGGATTATGGACAGGGGGCTCGGAAACACCATATATTTT. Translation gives CASRIMDRGLGNTIYF.

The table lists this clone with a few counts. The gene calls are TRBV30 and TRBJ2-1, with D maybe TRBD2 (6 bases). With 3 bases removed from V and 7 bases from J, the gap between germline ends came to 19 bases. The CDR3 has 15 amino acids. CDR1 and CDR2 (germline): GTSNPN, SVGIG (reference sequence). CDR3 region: CAWSLRGGSGNEQFF. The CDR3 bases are TGTGCCTGGAGCCTAAGGGGCGGAAGCGGGAATGAGCAGTTCTTC. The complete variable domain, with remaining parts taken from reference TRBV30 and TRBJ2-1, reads SQTIHQWPATLVQPVGSPLSLECTVEGTSNPNLYWYRQAAGRGLQLLFYSVGIGQISSEVPQNLSASRPQDRQFILSSKKLLLSDSGFYLCAWSLRGGSGNEQFFGPGTRLTVL.

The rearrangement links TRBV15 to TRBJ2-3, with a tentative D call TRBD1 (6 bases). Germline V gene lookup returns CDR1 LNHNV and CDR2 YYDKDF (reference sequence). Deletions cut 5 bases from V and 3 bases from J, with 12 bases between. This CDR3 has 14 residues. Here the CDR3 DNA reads TGTGCCACCAGCCCACACAGGGTTACAGATACGCAGTATTTT. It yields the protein CATSPHRVTDTQYF.

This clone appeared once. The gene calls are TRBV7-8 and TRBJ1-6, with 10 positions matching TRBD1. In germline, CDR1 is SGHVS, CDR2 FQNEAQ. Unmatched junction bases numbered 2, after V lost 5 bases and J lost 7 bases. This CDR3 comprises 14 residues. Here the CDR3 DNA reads TGTGCCAGCAGCCGGGACAGGGGAAATTCACCCCTCCACTTT. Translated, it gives CASSRDRGNSPLHF. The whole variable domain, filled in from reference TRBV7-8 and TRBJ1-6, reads GAGVSQSPRYKVAKRGQDVALRCDPISGHVSLFWYQQALGQGPEFLTYFQNEAQLDKSGLPSDRFFAERPEGSVSTLKIQRTQQEDSAVYLCASSRDRGNSPLHFGNGTRLTVT.

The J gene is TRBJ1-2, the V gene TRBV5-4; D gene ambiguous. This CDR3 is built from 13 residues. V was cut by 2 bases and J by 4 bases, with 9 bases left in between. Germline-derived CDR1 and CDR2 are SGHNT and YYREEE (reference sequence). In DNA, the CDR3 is TGTGCCAGCAGCTTTGTGTCTTTCTATGGCTACACCTTC. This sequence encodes CASSFVSFYGYTF.

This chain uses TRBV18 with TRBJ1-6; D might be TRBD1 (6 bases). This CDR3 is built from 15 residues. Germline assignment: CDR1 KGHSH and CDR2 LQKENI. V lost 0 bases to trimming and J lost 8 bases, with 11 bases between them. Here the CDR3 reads CASSPPTGRDSPLHF. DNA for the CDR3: TGTGCCAGCTCACCACCGACAGGAAGGGATTCACCCCTCCACTTT.

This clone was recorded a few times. Here the CDR3 reads CASIRGGANNEQFF. The CDR3 DNA follows: TGTGCCAGCATCCGGGGGGGGGCGAACAATGAGCAGTTCTTC. The V call is TRBV6-6, the J call TRBJ2-1; TRBD2 agrees at 8 bases. The CDR3 spans 14 residues. The V segment lost 7 bases and the J segment 5 bases; nucleotides outside the gene matches: 7. Germline V gene data show CDR1 as MNHNY and CDR2 as SVGAGI (reference sequence).